This T cell receptor (beta chain) was captured by sequencing in a study of long-term antiretroviral therapy in people with HIV. General study findings and limits: Clonotypes expanded prior to ART showed repertoire dominance at all sampled time points. Relative to transplant donor controls, diversity remained lower despite increasing after ART.

Version v3.0 of the immunoSEQ assay ran at survey level. Profiled with immunoSEQ multiplex PCR; TCRdb holds only in-frame clones, not every one. The sample includes 20,000 to 25,000 clones, over 80% seen only once; the top ten take around a quarter. The CDR3 extends over 12 amino acids. Germline V gene sequence: CDR1 SGHRS, CDR2 YFSETQ. With 2 bases removed from V and 10 bases from J, the gap between germline ends came to 11 bases. This clone was counted a single time. No antigen is known for it. The receptor was derived from a man in his fifties or sixties with HIV. The material was unsorted PBMCs, obtained 0.4 years after starting antiretroviral therapy. This chain uses TRBV5-1 with TRBJ2-3; D gene uncertain. CDR3 bases: TGCGCCAGCAGCTTTGGAGACCCGGCGCAGTATTTT. Its translation is CASSFGDPAQYF.